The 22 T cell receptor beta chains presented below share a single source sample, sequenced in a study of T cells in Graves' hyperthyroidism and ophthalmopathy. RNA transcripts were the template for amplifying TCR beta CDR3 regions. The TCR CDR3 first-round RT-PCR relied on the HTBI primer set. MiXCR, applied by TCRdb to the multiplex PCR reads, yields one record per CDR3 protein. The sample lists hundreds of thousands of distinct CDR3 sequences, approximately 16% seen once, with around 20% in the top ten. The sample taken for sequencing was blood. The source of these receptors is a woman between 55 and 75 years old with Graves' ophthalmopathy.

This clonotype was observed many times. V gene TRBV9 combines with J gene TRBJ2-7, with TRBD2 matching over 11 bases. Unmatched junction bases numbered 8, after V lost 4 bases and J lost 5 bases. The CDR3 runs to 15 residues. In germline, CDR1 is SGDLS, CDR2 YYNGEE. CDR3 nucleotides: TGTGCCAGCAGCCCTACTAGCGGGAGTTTCCACGAGCAGTACTTC. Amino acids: CASSPTSGSFHEQYF.

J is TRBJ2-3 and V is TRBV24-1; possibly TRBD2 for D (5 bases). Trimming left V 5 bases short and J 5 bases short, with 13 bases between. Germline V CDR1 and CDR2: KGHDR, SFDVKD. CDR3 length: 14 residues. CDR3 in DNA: TGTGCCACCAGTGCTTCGGGGAGTCGAGATACGCAGTATTTT. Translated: CATSASGSRDTQYF.

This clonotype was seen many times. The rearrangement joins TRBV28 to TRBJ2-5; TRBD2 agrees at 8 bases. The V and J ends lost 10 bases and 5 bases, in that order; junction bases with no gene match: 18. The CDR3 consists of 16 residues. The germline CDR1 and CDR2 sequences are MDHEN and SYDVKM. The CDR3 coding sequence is TGTGCCACCAAACCTAACGTCGGGAGGGCCTTGGAGACCCAGTACTTC. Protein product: CATKPNVGRALETQYF. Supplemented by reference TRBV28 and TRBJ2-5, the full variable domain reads DVKVTQSSRYLVKRTGEKVFLECVQDMDHENMFWYRQDPGLGLRLIYFSYDVKMKEKGDIPEGYSVSREKKERFSLILESASTNQTSMYLCATKPNVGRALETQYFGPGTRLLVL.

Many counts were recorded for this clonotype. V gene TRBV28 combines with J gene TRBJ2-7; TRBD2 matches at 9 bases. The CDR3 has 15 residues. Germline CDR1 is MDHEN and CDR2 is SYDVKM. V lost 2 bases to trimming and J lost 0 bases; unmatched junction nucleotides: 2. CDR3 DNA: TGTGCCAGCAGTTTAGCGGGAGGGGCCTCCTACGAGCAGTACTTC. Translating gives CASSLAGGASYEQYF.

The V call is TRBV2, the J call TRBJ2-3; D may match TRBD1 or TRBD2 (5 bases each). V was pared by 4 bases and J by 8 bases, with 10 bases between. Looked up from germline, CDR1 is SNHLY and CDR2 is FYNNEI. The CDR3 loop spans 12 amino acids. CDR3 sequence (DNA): TGTGCCAGCAGTGGGGACGTAAGTACGCAGTATTTT. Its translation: CASSGDVSTQYF.

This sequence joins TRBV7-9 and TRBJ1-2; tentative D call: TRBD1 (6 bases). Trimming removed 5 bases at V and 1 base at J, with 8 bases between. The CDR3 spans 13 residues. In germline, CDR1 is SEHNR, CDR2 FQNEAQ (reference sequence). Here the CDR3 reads CASSRQVNYGYTF. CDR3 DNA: TGTGCCAGCAGCCGACAGGTTAACTATGGCTACACCTTC.

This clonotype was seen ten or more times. This CDR3 reads CASSRAEEKLFF. In nucleotides, the CDR3 is TGTGCCAGCAGCCGCGCAGAGGAAAAACTGTTTTTT. V usage is TRBV3-1 and J usage is TRBJ1-4; no clear D gene. Germline V CDR1 and CDR2: LGHDT, YNNKEL (reference sequence). The CDR3 totals 12 residues. Trimming stripped 4 bases from V and 8 bases from J, with 8 bases between.

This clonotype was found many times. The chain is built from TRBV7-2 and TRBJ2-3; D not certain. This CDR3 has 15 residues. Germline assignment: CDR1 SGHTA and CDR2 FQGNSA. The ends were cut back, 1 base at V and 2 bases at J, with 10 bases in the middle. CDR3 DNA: TGTGCCAGCAGCTTAGGGGTCGGGTCCACAGATACGCAGTATTTT. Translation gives CASSLGVGSTDTQYF.

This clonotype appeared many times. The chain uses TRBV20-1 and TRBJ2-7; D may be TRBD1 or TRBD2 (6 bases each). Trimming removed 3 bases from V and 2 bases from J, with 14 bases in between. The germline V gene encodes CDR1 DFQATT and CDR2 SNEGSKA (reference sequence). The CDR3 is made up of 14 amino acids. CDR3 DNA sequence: TGCAGTGCTAGTTGGGGGGCTAGGACCTACGAGCAGTACTTC. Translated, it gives CSASWGARTYEQYF.

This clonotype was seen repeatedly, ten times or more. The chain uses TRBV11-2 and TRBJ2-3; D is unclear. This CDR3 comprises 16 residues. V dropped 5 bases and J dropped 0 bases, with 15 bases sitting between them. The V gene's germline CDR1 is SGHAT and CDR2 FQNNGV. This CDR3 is CASSPPGQKSTDTQYF. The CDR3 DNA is TGTGCCAGCAGCCCCCCGGGCCAGAAGAGCACAGATACGCAGTATTTT.

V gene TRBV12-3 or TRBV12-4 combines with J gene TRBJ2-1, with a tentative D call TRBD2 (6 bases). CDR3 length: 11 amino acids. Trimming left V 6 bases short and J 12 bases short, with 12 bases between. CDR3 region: CASRGRDLQFF. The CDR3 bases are TGTGCCAGCAGGGGACGGGACTTGCAGTTCTTC.

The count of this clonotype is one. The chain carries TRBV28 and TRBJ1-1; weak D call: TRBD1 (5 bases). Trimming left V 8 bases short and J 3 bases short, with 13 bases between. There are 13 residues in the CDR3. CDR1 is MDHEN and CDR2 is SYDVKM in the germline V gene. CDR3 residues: CASPTQGDTEAFF. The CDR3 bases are TGTGCCAGCCCAACGCAGGGAGACACTGAAGCTTTCTTT. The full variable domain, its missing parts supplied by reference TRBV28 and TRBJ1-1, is DVKVTQSSRYLVKRTGEKVFLECVQDMDHENMFWYRQDPGLGLRLIYFSYDVKMKEKGDIPEGYSVSREKKERFSLILESASTNQTSMYLCASPTQGDTEAFFGQGTRLTVV.

CDR3 sequence: CATSDRGRGTGNEQFF. DNA of the CDR3: TGTGCCACCAGTGATAGAGGACGGGGGACGGGCAATGAGCAGTTCTTC. The rearrangement joins TRBV24-1 to TRBJ2-1, with D perhaps TRBD2 (6 bases). V dropped 3 bases and J dropped 6 bases, with 17 bases sitting between them. The CDR3 is 16 amino acids. Germline loops: CDR1 KGHDR, CDR2 SFDVKD.

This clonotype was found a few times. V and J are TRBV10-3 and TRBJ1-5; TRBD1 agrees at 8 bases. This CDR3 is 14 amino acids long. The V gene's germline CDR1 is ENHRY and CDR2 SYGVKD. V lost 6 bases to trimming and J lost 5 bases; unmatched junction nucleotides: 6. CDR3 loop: CAIRETGDDQPQHF. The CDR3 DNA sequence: TGTGCCATCAGGGAGACAGGGGACGATCAGCCCCAGCATTTT.

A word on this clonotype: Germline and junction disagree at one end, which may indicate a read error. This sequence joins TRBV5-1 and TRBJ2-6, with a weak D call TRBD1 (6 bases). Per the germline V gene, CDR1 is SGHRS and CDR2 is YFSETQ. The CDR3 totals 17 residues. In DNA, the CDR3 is TGCGCCAGCAGCTTGAGGGGGAGTCCCTCCGGGGCCAACGTCCTGGCTTTC. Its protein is CASSLRGSPSGANVLAF.

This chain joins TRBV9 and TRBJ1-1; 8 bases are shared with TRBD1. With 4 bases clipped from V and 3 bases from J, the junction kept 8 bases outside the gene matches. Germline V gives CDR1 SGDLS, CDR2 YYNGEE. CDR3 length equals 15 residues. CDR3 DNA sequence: TGTGCCAGCAGCTTTTACAGGGGGGAAGACACTGAAGCTTTCTTT. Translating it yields CASSFYRGEDTEAFF.

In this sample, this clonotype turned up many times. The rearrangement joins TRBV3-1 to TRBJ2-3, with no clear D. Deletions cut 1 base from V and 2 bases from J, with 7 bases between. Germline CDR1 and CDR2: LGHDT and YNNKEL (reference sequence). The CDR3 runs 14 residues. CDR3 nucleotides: TGTGCCAGCAGCCAAGCGGAGACCACAGATACGCAGTATTTT. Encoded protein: CASSQAETTDTQYF.

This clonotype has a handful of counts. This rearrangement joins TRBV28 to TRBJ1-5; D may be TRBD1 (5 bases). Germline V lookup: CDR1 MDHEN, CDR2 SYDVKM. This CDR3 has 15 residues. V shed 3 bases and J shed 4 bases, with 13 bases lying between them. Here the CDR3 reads CASSLAGAGNQPQHF. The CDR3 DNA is TGTGCCAGCAGTTTGGCCGGGGCCGGTAATCAGCCCCAGCATTTT. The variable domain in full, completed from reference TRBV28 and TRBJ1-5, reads DVKVTQSSRYLVKRTGEKVFLECVQDMDHENMFWYRQDPGLGLRLIYFSYDVKMKEKGDIPEGYSVSREKKERFSLILESASTNQTSMYLCASSLAGAGNQPQHFGDGTRLSIL.

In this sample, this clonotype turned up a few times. The CDR3 loop reads CASSYRKDRGEGYTF. The CDR3 DNA reads as TGTGCCAGCAGTTACCGAAAAGACAGGGGAGAGGGCTACACCTTC. This chain uses TRBV27 with TRBJ1-2; 8 nucleotides line up with TRBD1. CDR1 is MNHEY and CDR2 is SMNVEV in the germline V gene (reference sequence). CDR3 size: 15 residues. Trimming took 4 bases from V and 8 from J; bases not matched to a gene: 12.

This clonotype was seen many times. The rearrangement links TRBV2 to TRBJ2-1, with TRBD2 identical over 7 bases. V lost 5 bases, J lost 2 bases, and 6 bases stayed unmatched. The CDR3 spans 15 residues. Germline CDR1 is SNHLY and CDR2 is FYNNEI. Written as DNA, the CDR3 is TGTGCCAGCAGTCCGGGACTAACAACCTACAATGAGCAGTTCTTC. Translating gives CASSPGLTTYNEQFF.

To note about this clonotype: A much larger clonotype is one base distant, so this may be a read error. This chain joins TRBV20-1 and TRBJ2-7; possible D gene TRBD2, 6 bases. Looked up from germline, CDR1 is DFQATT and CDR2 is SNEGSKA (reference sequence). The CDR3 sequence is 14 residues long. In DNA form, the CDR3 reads TGCAGTGCTCCCGGGACTGGAAGCTCCTACGAGCAGTGCTTC. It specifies CSAPGTGSSYEQCF.

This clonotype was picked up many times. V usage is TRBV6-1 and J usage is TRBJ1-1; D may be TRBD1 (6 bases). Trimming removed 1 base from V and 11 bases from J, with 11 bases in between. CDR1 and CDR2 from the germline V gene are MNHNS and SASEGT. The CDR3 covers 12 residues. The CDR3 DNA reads TGTGCCAGCAGTGAAGGGCAGGGGAGTGCTTTCTTT. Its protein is CASSEGQGSAFF.